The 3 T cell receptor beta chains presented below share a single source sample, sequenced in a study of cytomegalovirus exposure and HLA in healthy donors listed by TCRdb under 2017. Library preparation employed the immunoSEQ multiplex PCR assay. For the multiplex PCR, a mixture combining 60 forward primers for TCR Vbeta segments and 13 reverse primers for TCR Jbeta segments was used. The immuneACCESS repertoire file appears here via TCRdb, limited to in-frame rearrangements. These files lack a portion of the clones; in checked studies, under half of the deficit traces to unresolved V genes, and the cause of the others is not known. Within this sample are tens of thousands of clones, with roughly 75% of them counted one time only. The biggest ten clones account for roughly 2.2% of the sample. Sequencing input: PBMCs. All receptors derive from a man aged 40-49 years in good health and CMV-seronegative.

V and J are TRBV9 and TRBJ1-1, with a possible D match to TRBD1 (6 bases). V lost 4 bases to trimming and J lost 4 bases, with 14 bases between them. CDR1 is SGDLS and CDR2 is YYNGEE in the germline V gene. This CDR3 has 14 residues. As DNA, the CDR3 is TGTGCCAGCAGCCCTTATATAGGGGGCACTGAAGCTTTCTTT. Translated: CASSPYIGGTEAFF.

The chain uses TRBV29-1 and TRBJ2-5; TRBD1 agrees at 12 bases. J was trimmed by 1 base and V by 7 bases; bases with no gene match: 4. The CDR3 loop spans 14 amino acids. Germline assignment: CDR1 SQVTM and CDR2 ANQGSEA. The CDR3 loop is CSARDRGRQETQYF. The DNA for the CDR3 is TGCAGCGCTAGGGACAGGGGGCGCCAAGAGACCCAGTACTTC.

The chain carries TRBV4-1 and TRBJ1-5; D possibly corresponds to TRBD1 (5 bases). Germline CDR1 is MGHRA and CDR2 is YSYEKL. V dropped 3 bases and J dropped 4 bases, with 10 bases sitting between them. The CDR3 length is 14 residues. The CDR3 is CASSQRGVNQPQHF. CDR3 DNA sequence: TGCGCCAGCAGCCAGCGGGGGGTAAATCAGCCCCAGCATTTT.